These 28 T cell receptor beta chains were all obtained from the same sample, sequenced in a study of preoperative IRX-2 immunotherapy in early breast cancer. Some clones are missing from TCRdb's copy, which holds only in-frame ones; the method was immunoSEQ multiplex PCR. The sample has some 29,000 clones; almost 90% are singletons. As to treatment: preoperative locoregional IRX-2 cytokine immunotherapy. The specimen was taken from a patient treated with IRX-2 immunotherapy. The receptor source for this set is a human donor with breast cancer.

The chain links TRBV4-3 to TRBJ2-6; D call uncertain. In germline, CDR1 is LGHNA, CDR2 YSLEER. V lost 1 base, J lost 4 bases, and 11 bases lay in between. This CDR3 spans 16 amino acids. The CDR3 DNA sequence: TGCGCCAGCAGCCAAGCCGCGGAATCCGGGGCCAACGTCCTGACTTTC. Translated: CASSQAAESGANVLTF.

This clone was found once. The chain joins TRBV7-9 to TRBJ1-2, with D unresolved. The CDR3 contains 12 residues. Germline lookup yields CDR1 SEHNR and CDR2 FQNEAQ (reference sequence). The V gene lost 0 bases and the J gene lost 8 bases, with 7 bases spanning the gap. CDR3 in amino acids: CASSLAAGGYTF. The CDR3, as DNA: TGTGCCAGCAGCTTAGCTGCGGGCGGCTACACCTTC.

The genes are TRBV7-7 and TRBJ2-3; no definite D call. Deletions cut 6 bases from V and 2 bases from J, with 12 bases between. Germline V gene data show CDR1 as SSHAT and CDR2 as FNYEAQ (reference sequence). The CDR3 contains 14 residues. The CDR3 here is CASSAGGYTDTQYF. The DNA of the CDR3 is TGTGCCAGCAGTGCTGGTGGGTACACAGATACGCAGTATTTT.

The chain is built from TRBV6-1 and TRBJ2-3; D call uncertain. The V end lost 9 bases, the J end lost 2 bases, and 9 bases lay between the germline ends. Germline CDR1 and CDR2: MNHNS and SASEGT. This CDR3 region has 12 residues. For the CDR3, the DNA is TGTGCCAGTGCGGATTTCACAGATACGCAGTATTTT. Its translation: CASADFTDTQYF.

The CDR3 coding sequence is TGTGCCAGCAGTAGGGACAGGGGGCGTACTGAAGCTTTCTTT. The encoded protein is CASSRDRGRTEAFF. The V gene is TRBV2, the J gene TRBJ1-1; TRBD1 matches at 12 bases. The junction had 3 bases not matched to a gene; V was cut back by 5 bases and J by 5 bases. Germline CDR1 reads SNHLY; CDR2 reads FYNNEI. The CDR3 runs 14 residues.

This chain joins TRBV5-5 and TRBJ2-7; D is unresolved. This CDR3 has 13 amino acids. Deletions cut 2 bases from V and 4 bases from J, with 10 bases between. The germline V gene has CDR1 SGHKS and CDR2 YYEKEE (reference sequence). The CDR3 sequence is CASSFLWDYEQYF. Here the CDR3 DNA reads TGTGCCAGCAGCTTCTTGTGGGATTACGAGCAGTACTTC.

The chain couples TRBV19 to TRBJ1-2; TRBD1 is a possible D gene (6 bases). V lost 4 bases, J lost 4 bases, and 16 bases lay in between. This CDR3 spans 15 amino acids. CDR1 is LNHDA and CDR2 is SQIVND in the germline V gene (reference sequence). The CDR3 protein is CASSSQGVDSYGYTF. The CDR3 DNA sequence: TGTGCCAGTAGTAGCCAAGGGGTGGACAGCTATGGCTACACCTTC.

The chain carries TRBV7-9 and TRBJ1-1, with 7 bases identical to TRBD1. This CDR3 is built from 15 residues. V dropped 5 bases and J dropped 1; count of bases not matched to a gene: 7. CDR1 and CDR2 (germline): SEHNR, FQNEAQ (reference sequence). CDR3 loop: CASSGLGTANTEAFF. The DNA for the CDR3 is TGTGCCAGCAGCGGACTCGGGACAGCGAACACTGAAGCTTTCTTT.

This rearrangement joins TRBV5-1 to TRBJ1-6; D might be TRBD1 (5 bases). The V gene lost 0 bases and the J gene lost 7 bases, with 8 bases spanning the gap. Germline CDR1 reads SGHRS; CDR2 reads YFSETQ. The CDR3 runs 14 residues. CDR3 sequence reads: CASSLGQRNSPLHF. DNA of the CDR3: TGCGCCAGCAGCTTGGGACAGCGGAATTCACCCCTCCACTTT.

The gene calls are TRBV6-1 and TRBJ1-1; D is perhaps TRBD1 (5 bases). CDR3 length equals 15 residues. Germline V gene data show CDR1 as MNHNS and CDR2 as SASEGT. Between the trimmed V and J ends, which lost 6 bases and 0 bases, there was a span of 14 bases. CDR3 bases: TGTGCCAGCAGGAGCCGGGACGGACTGAACACTGAAGCTTTCTTT. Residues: CASRSRDGLNTEAFF.

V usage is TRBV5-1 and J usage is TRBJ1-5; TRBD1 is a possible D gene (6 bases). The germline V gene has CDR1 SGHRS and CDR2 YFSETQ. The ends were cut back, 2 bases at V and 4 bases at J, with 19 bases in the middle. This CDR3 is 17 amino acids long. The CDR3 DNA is TGCGCCAGCAGCTTCCCATCACAGGGAGATGGAAATCAGCCCCAGCATTTT. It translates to CASSFPSQGDGNQPQHF.

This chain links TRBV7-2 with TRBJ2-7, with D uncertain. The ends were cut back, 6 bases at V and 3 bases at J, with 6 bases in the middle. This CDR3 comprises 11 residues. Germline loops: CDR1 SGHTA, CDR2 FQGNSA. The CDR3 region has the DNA TGTGCCAGCAGTCGCCTCTACGAGCAGTACTTC. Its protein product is CASSRLYEQYF. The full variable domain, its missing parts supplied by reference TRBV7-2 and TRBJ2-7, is GAGVSQSPSNKVTEKGKDVELRCDPISGHTALYWYRQSLGQGLEFLIYFQGNSAPDKSGLPSDRFSAERTGGSVSTLTIQRTQQEDSAVYLCASSRLYEQYFGPGTRLTVT.

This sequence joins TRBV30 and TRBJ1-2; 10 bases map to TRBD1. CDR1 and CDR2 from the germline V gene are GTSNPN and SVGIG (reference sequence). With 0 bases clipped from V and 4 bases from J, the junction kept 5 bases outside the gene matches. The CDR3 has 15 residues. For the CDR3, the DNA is TGTGCCTGGAGTGTTCGGACAGGGGGTACCTATGGCTACACCTTC. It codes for CAWSVRTGGTYGYTF.

The CDR3 reads CASSLGQNNYGYTF. The CDR3 DNA sequence: TGTGCCAGCAGCTTGGGACAGAATAACTATGGCTACACCTTC. The chain links TRBV7-2 to TRBJ1-2; 7 bases agree with TRBD1. The CDR3 has 14 residues. The germline CDR1 and CDR2 sequences are SGHTA and FQGNSA. V lost 3 bases and J lost 1; bases outside the gene matches: 2.

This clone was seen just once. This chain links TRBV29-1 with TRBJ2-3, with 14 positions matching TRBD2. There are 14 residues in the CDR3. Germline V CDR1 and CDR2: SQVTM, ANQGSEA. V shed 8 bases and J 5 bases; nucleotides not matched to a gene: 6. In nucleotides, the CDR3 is TGCAGCTCCAACGGACTAGCGGGGGGAGATACGCAGTATTTT. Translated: CSSNGLAGGDTQYF.

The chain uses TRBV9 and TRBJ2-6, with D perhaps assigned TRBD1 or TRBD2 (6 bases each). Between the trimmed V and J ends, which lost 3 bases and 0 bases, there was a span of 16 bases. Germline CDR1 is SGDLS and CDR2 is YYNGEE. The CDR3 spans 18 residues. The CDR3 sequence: CASSAPGRGPSGANVLTF. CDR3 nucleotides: TGTGCCAGCAGCGCTCCCGGACGGGGGCCCTCTGGGGCCAACGTCCTGACTTTC.

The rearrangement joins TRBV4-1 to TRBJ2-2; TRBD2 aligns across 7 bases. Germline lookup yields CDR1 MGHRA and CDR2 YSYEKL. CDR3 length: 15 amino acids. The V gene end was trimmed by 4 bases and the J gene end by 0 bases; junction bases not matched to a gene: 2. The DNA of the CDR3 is TGCGCCAGCAGCCCGGGACTAACGAACACCGGGGAGCTGTTTTTT. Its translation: CASSPGLTNTGELFF.

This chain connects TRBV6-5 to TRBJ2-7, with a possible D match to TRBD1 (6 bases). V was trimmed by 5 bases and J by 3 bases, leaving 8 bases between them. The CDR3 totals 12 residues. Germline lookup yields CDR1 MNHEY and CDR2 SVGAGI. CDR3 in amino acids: CASSQQGYEQYF. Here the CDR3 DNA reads TGTGCCAGCAGTCAACAGGGCTACGAGCAGTACTTC.

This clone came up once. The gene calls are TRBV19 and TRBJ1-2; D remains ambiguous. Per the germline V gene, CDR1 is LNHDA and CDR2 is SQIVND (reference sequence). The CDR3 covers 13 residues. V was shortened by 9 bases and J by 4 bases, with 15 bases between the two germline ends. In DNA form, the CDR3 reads TGTGCCAGCCTTCGACTCCGACCCTATGGCTACACCTTC. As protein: CASLRLRPYGYTF.

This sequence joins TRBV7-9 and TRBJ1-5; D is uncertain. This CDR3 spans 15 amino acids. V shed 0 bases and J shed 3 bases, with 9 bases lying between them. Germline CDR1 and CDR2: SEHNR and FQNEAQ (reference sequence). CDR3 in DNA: TGTGCCAGCAGCTTAGCCGGAGGGCCCAATCAGCCCCAGCATTTT. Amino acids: CASSLAGGPNQPQHF.

The CDR3, as DNA: TGCGCCAGCAGTCAATCCTTTTTTAGGCAGAGTATTACTAACTATGGCTACACCTTC. It codes for CASSQSFFRQSITNYGYTF. This chain joins TRBV23-1 and TRBJ1-2; D unresolved. TRBV23-1 is noted as an ORF with a role that remains uncertain. Trimming stripped 0 bases from V and 0 bases from J, with 20 bases between. CDR3 length equals 19 residues.

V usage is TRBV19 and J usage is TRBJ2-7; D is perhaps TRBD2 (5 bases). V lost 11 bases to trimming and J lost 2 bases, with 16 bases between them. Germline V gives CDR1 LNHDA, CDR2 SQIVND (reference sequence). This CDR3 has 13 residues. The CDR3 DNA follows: TGTGCCGCAGCCCGGGATGAGACCTACGAGCAGTACTTC. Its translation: CAAARDETYEQYF.

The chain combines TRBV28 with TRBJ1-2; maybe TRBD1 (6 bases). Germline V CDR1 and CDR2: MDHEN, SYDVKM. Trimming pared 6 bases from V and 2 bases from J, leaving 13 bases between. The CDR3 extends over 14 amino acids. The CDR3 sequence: CASSESGANYGYTF. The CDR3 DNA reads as TGTGCCAGCAGCGAATCAGGGGCAAACTATGGCTACACCTTC.

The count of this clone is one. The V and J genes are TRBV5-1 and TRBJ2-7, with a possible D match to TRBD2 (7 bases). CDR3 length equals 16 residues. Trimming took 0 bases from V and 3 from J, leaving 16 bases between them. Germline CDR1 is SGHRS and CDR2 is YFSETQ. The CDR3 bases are TGCGCCAGCAGCTTGGGGGGGGGCTTTTGGTACTACGAGCAGTACTTC. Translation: CASSLGGGFWYYEQYF. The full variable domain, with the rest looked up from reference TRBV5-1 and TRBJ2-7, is KAGVTQTPRYLIKTRGQQVTLSCSPISGHRSVSWYQQTPGQGLQFLFEYFSETQRNKGNFPGRFSGRQFSNSRSEMNVSTLELGDSALYLCASSLGGGFWYYEQYFGPGTRLTVT.

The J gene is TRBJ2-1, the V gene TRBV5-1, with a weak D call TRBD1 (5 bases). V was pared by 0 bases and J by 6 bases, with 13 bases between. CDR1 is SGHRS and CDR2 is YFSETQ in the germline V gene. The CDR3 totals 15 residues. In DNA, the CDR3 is TGCGCCAGCAGCTTGGGACAGATGGAGCGCAATGAGCAGTTCTTC. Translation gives CASSLGQMERNEQFF.

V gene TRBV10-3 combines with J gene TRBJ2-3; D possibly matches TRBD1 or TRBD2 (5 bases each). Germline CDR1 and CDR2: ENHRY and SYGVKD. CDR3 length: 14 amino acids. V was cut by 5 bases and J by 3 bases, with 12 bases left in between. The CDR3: CAISSSGGTDTQYF. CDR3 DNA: TGTGCCATCAGTTCCTCTGGGGGTACAGATACGCAGTATTTT.

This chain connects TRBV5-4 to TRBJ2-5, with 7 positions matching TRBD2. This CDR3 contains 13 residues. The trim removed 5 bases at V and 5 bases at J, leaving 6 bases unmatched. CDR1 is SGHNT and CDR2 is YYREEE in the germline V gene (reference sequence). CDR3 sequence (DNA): TGTGCCAGCAGTCCCACTAGCGCGGAGACCCAGTACTTC. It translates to CASSPTSAETQYF.

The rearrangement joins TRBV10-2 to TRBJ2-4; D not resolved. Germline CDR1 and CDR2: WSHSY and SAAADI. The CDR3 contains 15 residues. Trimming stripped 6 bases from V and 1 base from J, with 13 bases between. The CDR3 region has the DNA TGCGCCAGCAGCGCACACTTTAGGGCCAAAAACATTCAGTACTTC. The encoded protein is CASSAHFRAKNIQYF.